This is a list of T cell receptor beta chains from one sample in a study of OX40 agonist ivuxolimab in advanced cancers. Assay: immunoSEQ multiplex PCR; the TCRdb copy retains only in-frame clones and omits some. The profile shows 65,000 to 85,000 clones, approximately 85% of them singletons. The starting material was CD4+ or CD8+ T cells sorted from blood, obtained in a trial of the OX40 agonist ivuxolimab. Every receptor here comes from an adult with an advanced solid tumor such as melanoma, head and neck, liver or kidney cancer. CDR3s include the opening cysteine and the closing phenylalanine or tryptophan. A D gene is named only where the DNA matches it firmly. Only part of the rows carry a size: once, few, many, or a class if the clone is expanded.

once	NA	TRBJ2-7	TRBV7-2	TGTGCCAGCAGCTCCGGACGGGGGTACCACGAGCAGTACTTC	CASSSGRGYHEQYF
NA	NA	TRBJ1-2	TRBV5-1	TGCGCCAGCAGCGACACGGGGGTTAGCGGCTACACCTTC	CASSDTGVSGYTF
NA	NA	TRBJ1-2	TRBV7-9	TGTGCCAGCAGCTTAGCGGGTTCGCTCCGGTCAGGGGCCTATGGCTACACCTTC	CASSLAGSLRSGAYGYTF
once	NA	TRBJ1-6	TRBV30	TGTGCCTGGAGCCTCCTTGGTGGGGGTTCACCCCTCCACTTT	CAWSLLGGGSPLHF
NA	TRBD1	TRBJ1-2	TRBV9	TGTGCCAGCAGCGTCGGACAGGGAGAATTCGATGGCTACACCTTC	CASSVGQGEFDGYTF
NA	TRBD1	TRBJ2-2	TRBV28	TGTGCCAGCAGTTTAATTGGGACAGTAAACACCGGGGAGCTGTTTTTT	CASSLIGTVNTGELFF
NA	TRBD1	TRBJ2-5	TRBV18	TGTGCCAGCATGGCCGGGACAGGGGACGCAGGAGAGACCCAGTACTTC	CASMAGTGDAGETQYF
NA	NA	TRBJ1-1	TRBV19	TGTGCCAGTAGCCGGACGAACACTGAAGCTTTCTTT	CASSRTNTEAFF
NA	NA	TRBJ2-1	TRBV5-1	TGCGCCAGCAGCTCCCGGCCCGGAAATGAGCAGTTCTTC	CASSSRPGNEQFF
NA	TRBD2	TRBJ2-1	TRBV5-1	TGCGCCAGCAGCGCCACCACTAGCGGGGGGGCCTCCGGTGAGCAGTTCTTC	CASSATTSGGASGEQFF
NA	TRBD1	TRBJ1-2	TRBV5-1	TGCGCCAGCAGCTTGGAGGGGGCGCTTGGCTATGGCTACACCTTC	CASSLEGALGYGYTF
NA	NA	TRBJ2-7	TRBV4-2	TGTGCCAGCAGCCAAGATCGGTTGGCCAGGGCCTCCTACGAGCAGTACTTC	CASSQDRLARASYEQYF